This TCR beta chain was observed in a study of PD-1 blockade in classical Hodgkin lymphoma (dated by TCRdb to about 2020). Broadly, across the study: Nivolumab dosing was 3 mg/kg intravenously every 2 weeks, continuing until either disease progression or unacceptable toxicity. A peripheral blood immune signature of response to PD-1 blockade in classical Hodgkin lymphoma was defined using TCR beta sequencing and CyTOF. On the study overall, not on this receptor specifically: Lower diversity was seen in patients whose nivolumab began less than 1 year after ASCT, and these patients were left out of later analyses so that immune reconstitution would not confound the results. Baseline diversity similar to that of newly diagnosed patients was observed in trial patients achieving complete response, whereas significantly lower diversity was observed in partial responders and progressors. Newly diagnosed patients were reported to have lower baseline TCR diversity than healthy donors, and relapsed/refractory patients were reported to have lower baseline TCR diversity still. The study was restricted to a single clinical trial cohort, and the causes of repertoire differences, possibly disease activity or prior therapy, were left undefined. CD4+ but not CD8+ TCR diversity rose significantly by C4D1 (p=0.0027 vs p=0.16), most apparent in complete responders (p=0.02).

After removal of 3 bases from V and 6 bases from J, the junction retains 11 bases not matched to a gene. The germline V gene encodes CDR1 LGHNA and CDR2 YSLEER. Spanning cysteine to phenylalanine, the CDR3 consists of 17 amino acids. Here the CDR3 DNA is all that survives: 51 bases in frame from base 1. Notes on this clone: Its recognized antigen is unknown. Base qualities are not recorded, but no much larger clone differs from it by a single base.

According to the study, the label for this sample's time point signals: cycle 4 day 1 (C4D1), after 5 to 7 weeks of nivolumab. All trial patients had relapsed after autologous stem cell transplantation, with cohorts A, B and C differing in prior brentuximab vedotin exposure. A Miltenyi CD4+ T cell isolation kit was used for magnetic negative selection to purify CD4+ T cells from thawed PBMCs. The trial cohort was composed of some 57 patients with relapsed/refractory classical Hodgkin lymphoma, for whom complete response, partial response or progressive disease was recorded as best overall response. Trial patients were treated with single-agent nivolumab in the multi-cohort phase II CheckMate 205 trial. An independent review committee assessed best overall response by applying the 2007 International Working Group response criteria. Trial PBMCs were collected just before the start of nivolumab (C1D1) and during therapy at cycle 2 day 1 and cycle 4 day 1. Peripheral blood was collected in 8 mL Vacutainer Cell Preparation Tubes, from which PBMCs were isolated by centrifugation and then cryopreserved. Purified CD4+ and CD8+ fractions were generated only in cases for which an additional PBMC sample was available. Magnetically labelled cells were removed on LS columns in a quadroMACS separator, and the flow-through was collected as the purified fraction.

Genomic DNA was extracted with the Qiagen DNeasy kit from unsorted PBMCs and from negatively selected CD4+ and CD8+ fractions. Using primers that anneal to V and J segments, immunoSEQ multiplex PCR amplified the TCR beta CDR3 regions. A synthetic immune receptor repertoire was used to minimize amplification bias, and remaining bias was computationally removed after sequencing. Processing in the source paper ran as follows. Repertoire diversity was quantified as the Shannon entropy index using custom Python scripts. Unsorted, CD4+ and CD8+ repertoires were analyzed separately, except in combined analyses where CD4+ and CD8+ sequences were merged in silico. Clonal expansion was defined as at least a 2-fold frequency increase after treatment relative to C1D1, with a pseudocount of 0.5 for undetected baseline clones. Clones with 0 or 1 copy at C1D1 were classified as singleton clones, and clones with 2 or more copies were classified as non-singleton clones. By matching protein sequences in sorted samples from the same patient, clones expanded in unsorted samples were annotated as CD4+, CD8+ or unknown. Wilcoxon tests were applied to paired samples to test diversity changes from C1D1 to C4D1. TCRdb took over this immuneACCESS table, retaining in-frame rearrangements with V and J assigned. Such tables are incomplete; in checked studies, under half of the missing clones stem from an unresolved V gene, and the remainder is unexplained. The DNA was the basis for D and trimming; V, J and clone size are from that table. A total of some 30,000 clones appear in this sample, more than 80% of them only once. The leading ten clones occupy 2% to 2.5% of the sample.

Rearrangement joined TRBV4-3 to TRBJ2-3; TRBD2 agrees with 11 junctional bases. This clonotype was sampled from a human donor with classical Hodgkin lymphoma. Specimen: CD4+ T cells from blood, collected before the fourth cycle of nivolumab. CDR3 protein: CASSQVIAGGPADTQYF. At the DNA level, the sequence is TGCGCCAGCAGCCAGGTCATAGCGGGAGGGCCAGCGGATACGCAGTATTTT.